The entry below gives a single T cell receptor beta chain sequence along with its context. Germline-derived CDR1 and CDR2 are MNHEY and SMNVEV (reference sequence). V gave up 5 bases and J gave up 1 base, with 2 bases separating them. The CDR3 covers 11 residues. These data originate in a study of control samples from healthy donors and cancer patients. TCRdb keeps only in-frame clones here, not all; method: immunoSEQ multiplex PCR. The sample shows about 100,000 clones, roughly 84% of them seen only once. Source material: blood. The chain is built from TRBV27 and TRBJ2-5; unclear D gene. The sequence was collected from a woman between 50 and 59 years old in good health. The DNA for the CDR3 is TGTGCCAGCAGTAGCCAAGAGACCCAGTACTTC. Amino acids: CASSSQETQYF.